The 14 T cell receptor beta chains below all came from one sample that was sequenced in a study of technical replicates of blood from several donors. Sequenced by immunoSEQ multiplex PCR; TCRdb stores in-frame clones only, minus some. The top ten hold less than 0.3% of the sample, which has 75,000 to 100,000 clones, roughly 94% seen once. Sample: T cells isolated from PBMCs. These receptors all stem from a human donor in good health.

The chain joins TRBV27 to TRBJ2-7; D might be TRBD2 (6 bases). This CDR3 region has 18 residues. Trimming cost V 6 bases and J 4 bases, with 28 bases left between them. In germline, CDR1 is MNHEY, CDR2 SMNVEV (reference sequence). The CDR3 spells CASSPIGPTTSVPYEQYF. The CDR3, as DNA: TGTGCCAGCAGCCCTATCGGCCCGACGACTAGTGTTCCTTACGAGCAGTACTTC.

The rearrangement uses TRBV18 and TRBJ2-7; TRBD1 agrees at 7 bases. The CDR3 loop spans 15 amino acids. CDR1 and CDR2 from the germline V gene are KGHSH and LQKENI. V was clipped by 2 bases and J by 7 bases; unmatched bases: 11. In DNA, the CDR3 is TGTGCCAGCTCACCAGGGACAGCGAAATACGAGGAGCAGTACTTC. Protein sequence: CASSPGTAKYEEQYF.

The rearrangement joins TRBV11-2 to TRBJ2-7, with TRBD1 matching over 10 bases. This CDR3 comprises 16 residues. Germline V gene data show CDR1 as SGHAT and CDR2 as FQNNGV. Trimming cost V 5 bases and J 1 base; bases outside gene matches: 8. The CDR3 DNA sequence: TGTGCCAGCAGCCCCGGACAGGGGGAGGTTTCCTACGAGCAGTACTTC. Translated: CASSPGQGEVSYEQYF.

The chain recombines TRBV10-2 with TRBJ1-1; possibly TRBD1 for D (6 bases). CDR1 is WSHSY and CDR2 is SAAADI in the germline V gene. CDR3 length: 16 amino acids. Between the trimmed V and J ends, which lost 4 bases and 1 base, there was a span of 16 bases. CDR3 residues: CASSGGASRGNTEAFF. The CDR3 region has the DNA TGCGCCAGCAGTGGTGGGGCAAGCAGGGGGAACACTGAAGCTTTCTTT.

In its sample, this clone was seen once. This sequence joins TRBV6-1 and TRBJ1-2, with D maybe TRBD1 (6 bases). Trimming took 7 bases from V and 5 from J, leaving 17 bases between them. The CDR3 is 14 amino acids. Germline V lookup: CDR1 MNHNS, CDR2 SASEGT. This chain's CDR3 is CASMTGGGGYGYTF. CDR3 coding DNA: TGTGCCAGCATGACAGGTGGGGGGGGTTATGGCTACACCTTC.

The chain links TRBV19 to TRBJ2-1, with no clear D. The V and J ends lost 3 bases and 10 bases respectively, with 7 bases between them. The germline gives CDR1 LNHDA, CDR2 SQIVND (reference sequence). CDR3 length equals 11 residues. The chain's CDR3 is CASSILREQFF. CDR3 bases: TGTGCCAGTAGTATCTTGAGGGAGCAGTTCTTC.

This clone was detected a few times. The chain has TRBV7-9 and TRBJ2-2; the match to TRBD1 covers 7 bases. CDR3 length: 15 residues. Trimming removed 4 bases from V and 4 bases from J; junction bases left unmatched: 6. Germline assignment: CDR1 SEHNR and CDR2 FQNEAQ (reference sequence). CDR3 region: CASSSPGQRTGELFF. For the CDR3, the DNA is TGTGCCAGCAGCTCGCCGGGACAGCGCACCGGGGAGCTGTTTTTT.

This sequence joins TRBV28 and TRBJ1-5, with D possibly being TRBD1 (5 bases). V was clipped by 3 bases and J by 1 base, with 13 bases between them. CDR3 size: 16 residues. Germline values: CDR1 MDHEN, CDR2 SYDVKM. The CDR3 sequence is CASSFRTLSSNQPQHF. The CDR3 region has the DNA TGTGCCAGCAGTTTTAGGACACTCTCGAGCAATCAGCCCCAGCATTTT.

The chain has TRBV2 and TRBJ2-1, with 15 bases matching TRBD2. There are 18 residues in the CDR3. Germline CDR1 is SNHLY and CDR2 is FYNNEI. Trimming cost V 7 bases and J 2 bases; bases outside gene matches: 9. Here the CDR3 reads CASTGLAGGQSAYNEQFF. CDR3 coding DNA: TGTGCCAGCACCGGACTAGCGGGGGGGCAATCGGCCTACAATGAGCAGTTCTTC.

This rearrangement joins TRBV28 to TRBJ1-5; D gene ambiguous. Germline V lookup: CDR1 MDHEN, CDR2 SYDVKM. V was clipped by 2 bases and J by 5 bases, with 10 bases between them. The CDR3 is 14 residues long. CDR3 protein: CASSLQPGDQPQHF. The CDR3 DNA is TGTGCCAGCAGTTTACAACCGGGAGATCAGCCCCAGCATTTT.

This chain uses TRBV29-1 with TRBJ2-1; 11 bases are shared with TRBD2. This CDR3 has 13 amino acids. Germline-derived CDR1 and CDR2 are SQVTM and ANQGSEA. V trimming: 5 bases; J trimming: 6 bases; junction bases outside the gene matches: 3. CDR3 in DNA: TGCAGCGTTATGCTAGCGGGGGGCAATGAGCAGTTCTTC. It codes for CSVMLAGGNEQFF.

This clone has a single count. V is TRBV9 and J is TRBJ2-2; the match to TRBD1 covers 9 bases. Per the germline V gene, CDR1 is SGDLS and CDR2 is YYNGEE. V shed 1 base, J shed 6 bases, and the junction held 4 bases outside the gene matches. This CDR3 region has 15 residues. The CDR3 protein is CASSVRTGEPGELFF. The CDR3 DNA reads as TGTGCCAGCAGCGTAAGGACAGGGGAGCCCGGGGAGCTGTTTTTT.

V and J are TRBV28 and TRBJ2-5; TRBD1 matches at 9 bases. The CDR3 covers 20 residues. The V gene's germline CDR1 is MDHEN and CDR2 SYDVKM. V lost 3 bases, J lost 5 bases, and 22 bases stayed unmatched. The CDR3 DNA reads TGTGCCAGCAGTTTGGGGTCCGAGACAGGGGGTGGGTTTCTCGGGGAGACCCAGTACTTC. Amino acid sequence: CASSLGSETGGGFLGETQYF. The full variable domain, its missing parts supplied by reference TRBV28 and TRBJ2-5, is DVKVTQSSRYLVKRTGEKVFLECVQDMDHENMFWYRQDPGLGLRLIYFSYDVKMKEKGDIPEGYSVSREKKERFSLILESASTNQTSMYLCASSLGSETGGGFLGETQYFGPGTRLLVL.

V is TRBV11-3 and J is TRBJ2-5; TRBD1 aligns across 7 bases. This CDR3 has 15 residues. V lost 5 bases and J lost 1; bases outside the gene matches: 7. CDR1 SGHNT and CDR2 YENEEA come from the germline V gene. CDR3 nucleotides: TGTGCCAGCAGCACCCAACAGGGGTCCCAAGAGACCCAGTACTTC. Translation: CASSTQQGSQETQYF.